Listed below are T cell receptor beta chains from one sample, sequenced in a study of blood T cell repertoires in COVID-19. Method: immunoSEQ multiplex PCR; TCRdb's copy keeps in-frame clones and lacks some. This sample has fewer than 150,000 clones, with roughly four fifths found just once. Sequencing used peripheral blood. The receptors derive from a human donor in a cohort sampled during active COVID-19. CDR3s include the opening cysteine and the closing phenylalanine or tryptophan. A D gene is named only where the DNA matches it firmly. Rows may omit the clone size; those that give it use once, few, many or a size class.

CDR3nt: TGTGCCAGCAGCGTAGGATCACTAGCGGGGGTCGAGCAGTACTTC; CDR3aa: CASSVGSLAGVEQYF; j_gene: TRBJ2-7; d_gene: TRBD2; abundance: -; v_gene: TRBV9
CDR3nt: TGTGCCAGCAGAGGACAGGGTCGCAATCAGCCCCAGCATTTT; CDR3aa: CASRGQGRNQPQHF; j_gene: TRBJ1-5; d_gene: TRBD1; abundance: -; v_gene: TRBV6-5
CDR3nt: TGTGCCAGCAGTTGGAGCGCAGACAATGAGCAGTTCTTC; CDR3aa: CASSWSADNEQFF; j_gene: TRBJ2-1; d_gene: -; abundance: -; v_gene: TRBV28
CDR3nt: TGTGCCACCAAGACGTTGGGCGGGGGGGCAGGCGAGCAGTACTTC; CDR3aa: CATKTLGGGAGEQYF; j_gene: TRBJ2-7; d_gene: TRBD2; abundance: -; v_gene: TRBV19
CDR3nt: TGTGCCACCAAGGAGCGGGGGCTGAAATACAATGAGCAGTTCTTC; CDR3aa: CATKERGLKYNEQFF; j_gene: TRBJ2-1; d_gene: TRBD2; abundance: -; v_gene: TRBV15
CDR3nt: TGTGCCAGCAGCTTGGCGGCTAGCGGGGGCCAAGAGACCCAGTACTTC; CDR3aa: CASSLAASGGQETQYF; j_gene: TRBJ2-5; d_gene: TRBD2; abundance: -; v_gene: TRBV5-4
CDR3nt: TGTGCCAGCAGTAGTGACAGGGGTCCCTACGAGCAGTACTTC; CDR3aa: CASSSDRGPYEQYF; j_gene: TRBJ2-7; d_gene: TRBD1; abundance: -; v_gene: TRBV6-5
CDR3nt: TGTGCCAGCAGCTTATCACAGGACTATGGCTACACCTTC; CDR3aa: CASSLSQDYGYTF; j_gene: TRBJ1-2; d_gene: -; abundance: -; v_gene: TRBV5-4
CDR3nt: TGTGCCATCAGTGAGGGACAGGGGCGAGAGACCCAGTACTTC; CDR3aa: CAISEGQGRETQYF; j_gene: TRBJ2-5; d_gene: TRBD1; abundance: -; v_gene: TRBV10-3
CDR3nt: TGTGCCAGCGTTCGGGGGGGAAACACCATATATTTT; CDR3aa: CASVRGGNTIYF; j_gene: TRBJ1-3; d_gene: -; abundance: -; v_gene: TRBV6-6
CDR3nt: TGTGCCAGCAGTTTAGGGGAGGGCGAGCAGTACTTC; CDR3aa: CASSLGEGEQYF; j_gene: TRBJ2-7; d_gene: TRBD2; abundance: -; v_gene: TRBV12-3/TRBV12-4
CDR3nt: TGCGCCAGCGGCCTAGCGGATGCCTCCTACAATGAGCAGTTCTTC; CDR3aa: CASGLADASYNEQFF; j_gene: TRBJ2-1; d_gene: TRBD2; abundance: -; v_gene: TRBV5-1
CDR3nt: TGTGCCAGCAGCTTAGACACCCACACCGGGGAGCTGTTTTTT; CDR3aa: CASSLDTHTGELFF; j_gene: TRBJ2-2; d_gene: -; abundance: -; v_gene: TRBV7-3
CDR3nt: TGTGCCAGCAGCCCGGACAGGGCTTATGCGCGGACCGGGGAGCTGTTTTTT; CDR3aa: CASSPDRAYARTGELFF; j_gene: TRBJ2-2; d_gene: TRBD1; abundance: -; v_gene: TRBV3-1/TRBV3-2
CDR3nt: TGCAGCGCTGACAGACTCCAACCTGCCTACGAGCAGTACTTC; CDR3aa: CSADRLQPAYEQYF; j_gene: TRBJ2-7; d_gene: -; abundance: -; v_gene: TRBV29-1
CDR3nt: TGCAGCGTTGATCGCGGAGGAACTGAAGCTTTCTTT; CDR3aa: CSVDRGGTEAFF; j_gene: TRBJ1-1; d_gene: -; abundance: -; v_gene: TRBV29-1
CDR3nt: TGTGCCAGCAGTTTTTCCAACAATGAGCAGTTCTTC; CDR3aa: CASSFSNNEQFF; j_gene: TRBJ2-1; d_gene: -; abundance: -; v_gene: TRBV12-3/TRBV12-4
CDR3nt: TGTGCCAGCTGGGACAGGGGAGTAGGAAATGAGCAGTTCTTC; CDR3aa: CASWDRGVGNEQFF; j_gene: TRBJ2-1; d_gene: TRBD1; abundance: -; v_gene: TRBV6-5
CDR3nt: TGCAGCGTTGTTAGCGGGGGGGCCTCAGAGACCCAGTACTTC; CDR3aa: CSVVSGGASETQYF; j_gene: TRBJ2-5; d_gene: TRBD2; abundance: once; v_gene: TRBV29-1
CDR3nt: TGTGCCAGCACCGGGACAGGGGGTTCAACGTCGAATCAGCCCCAGCATTTT; CDR3aa: CASTGTGGSTSNQPQHF; j_gene: TRBJ1-5; d_gene: TRBD1; abundance: -; v_gene: TRBV19
CDR3nt: TGTGCCAGCAGTCAACTCAATTCACCCCTCCACTTT; CDR3aa: CASSQLNSPLHF; j_gene: TRBJ1-6; d_gene: -; abundance: -; v_gene: TRBV27
CDR3nt: TGTGCCACCTCAAAGGGACAGGGTGCTGAAAAACTGTTTTTT; CDR3aa: CATSKGQGAEKLFF; j_gene: TRBJ1-4; d_gene: TRBD1; abundance: few; v_gene: TRBV19
CDR3nt: TGTGCCACCTCAGGGCTAGAGACCCAGTACTTC; CDR3aa: CATSGLETQYF; j_gene: TRBJ2-5; d_gene: -; abundance: -; v_gene: TRBV6-5
CDR3nt: TGTGCCAGCAGCACCAGTCTGAACACTGAAGCTTTCTTT; CDR3aa: CASSTSLNTEAFF; j_gene: TRBJ1-1; d_gene: -; abundance: -; v_gene: TRBV2
CDR3nt: TGTGCCAGCAGCTTGACTAAGAACACCGGGGAGCTGTTTTTT; CDR3aa: CASSLTKNTGELFF; j_gene: TRBJ2-2; d_gene: -; abundance: -; v_gene: TRBV5-4
CDR3nt: TGTGCCAGCAGCTTGGTGGGGCACGTGTCCGAGCAGTACTTC; CDR3aa: CASSLVGHVSEQYF; j_gene: TRBJ2-7; d_gene: -; abundance: -; v_gene: TRBV5-6
CDR3nt: TGCGCCAGCAGCTCGGCCGGGACAGGCAATTCACCCCTCCACTTT; CDR3aa: CASSSAGTGNSPLHF; j_gene: TRBJ1-6; d_gene: TRBD1; abundance: -; v_gene: TRBV5-1
CDR3nt: TGCGCCAGCAGCTTAGGCGGGGGCCTGCAAGAGACCCAGTACTTC; CDR3aa: CASSLGGGLQETQYF; j_gene: TRBJ2-5; d_gene: -; abundance: -; v_gene: TRBV5-1
CDR3nt: TGTGCCAGCAGTGAAGCGGGCTCCGGGACAGGGAGTCGCTACGCGAACACCGGGGAGCTGTTTTTT; CDR3aa: CASSEAGSGTGSRYANTGELFF; j_gene: TRBJ2-2; d_gene: TRBD1; abundance: -; v_gene: TRBV2
CDR3nt: TGTGCCAGCAGATCCTCGGGACAGGGTCCAGGAGCGTACTTC; CDR3aa: CASRSSGQGPGAYF; j_gene: TRBJ2-7; d_gene: TRBD1; abundance: -; v_gene: TRBV3-1/TRBV3-2
CDR3nt: TGTGCCAGCAGAAGGGGTAGCGGGGTGGATACGCAGTATTTT; CDR3aa: CASRRGSGVDTQYF; j_gene: TRBJ2-3; d_gene: TRBD2; abundance: once; v_gene: TRBV9
CDR3nt: TGTGCCAGCAGCTTGGGGGGAGTCACAGATACGCAGTATTTT; CDR3aa: CASSLGGVTDTQYF; j_gene: TRBJ2-3; d_gene: -; abundance: -; v_gene: TRBV5-4
CDR3nt: TGCAGCGCTACGGGACAGGGGAAAGTTGAGCAGTTCTTC; CDR3aa: CSATGQGKVEQFF; j_gene: TRBJ2-1; d_gene: TRBD1; abundance: -; v_gene: TRBV29-1
CDR3nt: TGTGCCAGCATGTTTACCCGGGGGGCAGATACGCAGTATTTT; CDR3aa: CASMFTRGADTQYF; j_gene: TRBJ2-3; d_gene: TRBD2; abundance: -; v_gene: TRBV28
CDR3nt: TGCGCCAGCAGCCAGGCTGGGACTAGCGCTGAAGCTTTCTTT; CDR3aa: CASSQAGTSAEAFF; j_gene: TRBJ1-1; d_gene: -; abundance: -; v_gene: TRBV4-1
CDR3nt: TGCAGCGTTGAAGGGGGGCAGTTAGGGGAGACCCAGTACTTC; CDR3aa: CSVEGGQLGETQYF; j_gene: TRBJ2-5; d_gene: -; abundance: -; v_gene: TRBV29-1
CDR3nt: TGTGCCAGCTCACCATACGCCCAGGGGCCACATAATTCACCCCTCCACTTT; CDR3aa: CASSPYAQGPHNSPLHF; j_gene: TRBJ1-6; d_gene: -; abundance: -; v_gene: TRBV18
CDR3nt: TGTGCCAGCAGCCACGGGACAGTTGAGACCCAGTACTTC; CDR3aa: CASSHGTVETQYF; j_gene: TRBJ2-5; d_gene: TRBD1; abundance: -; v_gene: TRBV7-9
CDR3nt: TGTGCCAGCAGCGCCGGGGGGGGCCGAGAGACCCAGTACTTC; CDR3aa: CASSAGGGRETQYF; j_gene: TRBJ2-5; d_gene: TRBD2; abundance: -; v_gene: TRBV3-1/TRBV3-2
CDR3nt: TGTGCCAGCTCACCGGCGATGGGGGCTAGGTACCAAGAGACCCAGTACTTC; CDR3aa: CASSPAMGARYQETQYF; j_gene: TRBJ2-5; d_gene: -; abundance: -; v_gene: TRBV18
CDR3nt: TGTGCCAGCTCGTTACTGGAGGGTGAAAAACTGTTTTTT; CDR3aa: CASSLLEGEKLFF; j_gene: TRBJ1-4; d_gene: -; abundance: few; v_gene: TRBV18